This T cell receptor beta chain was documented in a study of patients and donors after allogeneic stem cell transplantation. The CDR3 is 13 residues long. The V and J ends lost 0 bases and 3 bases respectively, with 5 bases between them. Germline CDR1 is LGHNA and CDR2 is YSLEER. TCRdb re-called the RT-PCR reads with MiXCR, one entry per CDR3 protein. The sample records 40,000 to 45,000 distinct CDR3 sequences, 30% to 40% being singletons. This TCR was recovered from a human donor who was either an allogeneic HSCT recipient or a stem cell or donor lymphocyte infusion donor (not recorded which). It is not recorded whose cells these are; they may come from a transplant donor. J is TRBJ1-2 and V is TRBV4-3; no definite D call. Input material: blood, either unsorted or a sorted T cell fraction (not recorded which). Written as DNA, the CDR3 is TGCGCCAGCAGCCAAGATTGGGACTATGGCTACACCTTC. Protein: CASSQDWDYGYTF.